The present entry profiles one T cell receptor (beta chain) with its context. As yet, its antigen is unknown. This sample is part of a study of shared clonotypes between healthy human individuals. Genomic DNA from each subset was divided evenly over several immunoSEQ plates. Using ten immunoSEQ deep assay plates, investigators sequenced unsorted PBMC DNA. Measured with immunoSEQ multiplex PCR; TCRdb has only the in-frame clones, and not every one. The sample contains a few hundred thousand clones, around 80% of which appear only once. Study-level points and caveats: It was expected that sequencing depth would affect clonotype sharing among donors.

The V end lost 5 bases, the J end lost 2 bases, and 13 bases lay between the germline ends. CDR1 is SNHLY and CDR2 is FYNNEI in the germline V gene. The CDR3 contains 15 residues. The rearrangement uses TRBV2 and TRBJ2-1; D gene unclear. This sequence originates from a woman in her thirties or forties in good health. Some clones in this sample may be carry-over from other donors' samples. Source material: PBMCs. CDR3 sequence (DNA): TGTGCCAGCAGTTTAGACAAGACCCCCTACAATGAGCAGTTCTTC. Protein: CASSLDKTPYNEQFF.